Here is one T cell receptor beta chain with its context. Its cognate antigen is unknown. Measured with immunoSEQ multiplex PCR; TCRdb has only the in-frame clones, and not every one. The sample holds under 400,000 clones, 93% seen once. This record comes from a study of brain T cells in children with intractable seizures. Indicated time point: blood from clinic visit 5 months post-surgery; TSC patient then seizure free. Only cases whose brain tissue showed the highest T cell transcript signatures were sequenced. Before surgery, patients took at least one anti-epileptic drug. Study outcomes and limitations: Clones missing pre-surgery may reflect undersampling of that blood sample.

Germline V lookup: CDR1 SGHRS, CDR2 YFSETQ. There are 14 residues in the CDR3. V was pared by 0 bases and J by 1 base, with 7 bases between. The sample consisted of peripheral blood, taken 4 to 6 months after surgery. This sequence originates from a boy in the first two years of life with tuberous sclerosis and intractable seizures. This chain uses TRBV5-1 with TRBJ1-1; D not resolved. CDR3 sequence reads: CASSLAPGNTEAFF. Here the CDR3 DNA reads TGCGCCAGCAGCTTGGCCCCGGGGAACACTGAAGCTTTCTTT.